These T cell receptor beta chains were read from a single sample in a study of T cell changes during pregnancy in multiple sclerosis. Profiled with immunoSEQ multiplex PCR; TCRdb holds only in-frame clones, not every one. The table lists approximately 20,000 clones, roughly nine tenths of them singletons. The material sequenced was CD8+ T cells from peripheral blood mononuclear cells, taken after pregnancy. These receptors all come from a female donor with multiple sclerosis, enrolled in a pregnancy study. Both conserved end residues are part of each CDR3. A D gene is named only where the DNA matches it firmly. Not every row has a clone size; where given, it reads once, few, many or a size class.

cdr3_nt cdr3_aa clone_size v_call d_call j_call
TGCGCCAGCAGCCGGGTCGGTTACTTCACAGATACGCAGTATTTT CASSRVGYFTDTQYF . TRBV5-1 . TRBJ2-3
TGTGCCAGCAGTGAAGCGCATCACGGGAGGGATGAGCAGTTCTTC CASSEAHHGRDEQFF . TRBV6-1 TRBD2 TRBJ2-1
TGTGCCAGCAGGCGGGGTCTAGCCAAAAACATTCAGTACTTC CASRRGLAKNIQYF . TRBV25-1 . TRBJ2-4
TGCGCCAGCAATTTCCGTCCCCAGGGATTTCAGTCTGAAGCTTTCTTT CASNFRPQGFQSEAFF . TRBV5-1 . TRBJ1-1
TGCAGCGTTGGTAGCGATACGCAGTATTTT CSVGSDTQYF once TRBV29-1 . TRBJ2-3
TGTGCCAGCAGCTTAGGGGCGTCTGAAGCTTTCTTT CASSLGASEAFF . TRBV7-9 . TRBJ1-1
TGCGCCAGCAGCCAAGAATTAGGAAGCGGGGGAAACATTCAGTACTTC CASSQELGSGGNIQYF . TRBV4-3 TRBD2 TRBJ2-4
TGTGCCAGCAGTCCGACAGGGGAGGACTATGGCTACACCTTC CASSPTGEDYGYTF . TRBV28 TRBD1 TRBJ1-2
TGTGCCAGCAAACCAGGGATTGGACACACAGATACGCAGTATTTT CASKPGIGHTDTQYF . TRBV6-5 . TRBJ2-3
TGTGCCAGCAGTGACTCGGTGTCCTATACCACAGATACGCAGTATTTT CASSDSVSYTTDTQYF . TRBV6-4 . TRBJ2-3
TGTGCCAGCAGTGAAGGGAGCGGGAGTGGTAATGAGCAGTTCTTC CASSEGSGSGNEQFF . TRBV2 TRBD2 TRBJ2-1
TGTGCCAGCAGCCAAGTGGTGCGGGGGGCGAGCACCGGGGAGCTGTTTTTT CASSQVVRGASTGELFF . TRBV14 TRBD2 TRBJ2-2
TGTGCCAGCAGCCAAGTAGGGGTATTGGGACAGCAGTACTTC CASSQVGVLGQQYF . TRBV14 TRBD1 TRBJ2-5
TGCGCCAGCAGCTTGGGGGACAGGGACTACGAGCAGTACTTC CASSLGDRDYEQYF . TRBV5-1 TRBD1 TRBJ2-7
TGCGCCAGCAGCCAACGGTTTTTCGCCTACGAGCAGTACTTC CASSQRFFAYEQYF . TRBV4-3 . TRBJ2-7
TGTGCCAGCAGTTGGTCTACAGGGGCGAACTATGGCTACACCTTC CASSWSTGANYGYTF . TRBV6-5 TRBD1 TRBJ1-2
TGTGCCAGCAGCTTGGGATGGGGCACAGGGGCAGATACGCAGTATTTT CASSLGWGTGADTQYF once TRBV5-6 TRBD1 TRBJ2-3
TGTGCCAGCCGCCCAGCGGGAGGAAAGTTCGAGCAGTACTTC CASRPAGGKFEQYF . TRBV2 TRBD2 TRBJ2-7
TGCGCCAGCAGTGAGACCCCCACCGGGTCACAATACGAGCAGTACTTC CASSETPTGSQYEQYF once TRBV10-2 . TRBJ2-7
TGCGCCAGCAGCTGGACTTCTACCTACGAGCAGTACTTC CASSWTSTYEQYF . TRBV5-1 . TRBJ2-7
TGCAGCGTTCCCGGGGGTAGCAATCAGCCCCAGCATTTT CSVPGGSNQPQHF . TRBV29-1 . TRBJ1-5
TGTGCCAGCAGCAGCGCAGGGGCCTCCTACGAGCAGTACTTC CASSSAGASYEQYF . TRBV6-1 . TRBJ2-7
TGTGCCAGCAGTTTAGCGGGAGGTCACAATGAGCAGTTCTTC CASSLAGGHNEQFF . TRBV27 TRBD2 TRBJ2-1
TGTGCCAGCAGCTATCTTAGCACTGAAGCTTTCTTT CASSYLSTEAFF once TRBV7-8 . TRBJ1-1
TGTGCCGGCCGGACAGGGACCTACGAGCAGTACTTC CAGRTGTYEQYF . TRBV7-9 TRBD1 TRBJ2-7
TGTGCCAGCAGCCATAGGAGCGGGAGAACAGATACGCAGTATTTT CASSHRSGRTDTQYF . TRBV13 TRBD2 TRBJ2-3
TGTGCCACCAGCAGAGATCGCGGGAGGGCTTTCGAGCAGTACTTC CATSRDRGRAFEQYF . TRBV15 TRBD2 TRBJ2-7
TGTGCCACCAGCAGAGATAGAGGGCCCGAGCTAAACTTCGGCTACACCTTC CATSRDRGPELNFGYTF medium-sized TRBV15 . TRBJ1-2
TGTGCCAGCAGTTCCCCGTGGCGGTTCGTACCCTTACTTTGGGATACGCAGTATTTT CASSSPWRFVPLLWDTQYF . TRBV28 . TRBJ2-3
TGTGCCAGCAGCTTGGTCAATCGGGAAGATACGCAGTATTTT CASSLVNREDTQYF once TRBV5-6 . TRBJ2-3
TGCGCCAGCAGTGAGTCGTTTTTGGAGGGGGCAAGCGCCAATCAGCCCCAGCATTTT CASSESFLEGASANQPQHF . TRBV10-2 TRBD1 TRBJ1-5
TGTGCCAGCAGCTCAAAGCGGCCAGATACGCAGTATTTT CASSSKRPDTQYF . TRBV7-9 . TRBJ2-3
TGTGCGACTGGAGGTCTCGACGAGCAGTACTTC CATGGLDEQYF . TRBV7-2 . TRBJ2-7